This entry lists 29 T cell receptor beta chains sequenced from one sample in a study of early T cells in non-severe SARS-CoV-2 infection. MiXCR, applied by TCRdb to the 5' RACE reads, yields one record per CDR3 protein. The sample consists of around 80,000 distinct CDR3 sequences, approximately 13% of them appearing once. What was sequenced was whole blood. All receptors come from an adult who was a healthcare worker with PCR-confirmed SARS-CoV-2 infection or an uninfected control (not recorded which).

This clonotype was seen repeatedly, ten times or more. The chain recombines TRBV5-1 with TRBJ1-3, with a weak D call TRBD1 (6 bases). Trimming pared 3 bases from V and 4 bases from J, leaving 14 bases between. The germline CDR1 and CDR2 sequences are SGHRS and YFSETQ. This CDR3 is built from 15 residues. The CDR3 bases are TGCGCCAGCAGCTCAACAGGGTTTTCCGGAAACACCATATATTTT. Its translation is CASSSTGFSGNTIYF.

The CDR3 is CASSRPSWTGAYEQYF. CDR3 in DNA: TGTGCCAGCAGTCGTCCCTCCTGGACAGGGGCTTACGAGCAGTACTTC. The genes are TRBV28 and TRBJ2-7, with TRBD1 matching 9 bases. CDR1 and CDR2 (germline): MDHEN, SYDVKM. The CDR3 is 16 residues long. V shed 5 bases, J shed 4 bases, and the junction held 12 bases outside the gene matches.

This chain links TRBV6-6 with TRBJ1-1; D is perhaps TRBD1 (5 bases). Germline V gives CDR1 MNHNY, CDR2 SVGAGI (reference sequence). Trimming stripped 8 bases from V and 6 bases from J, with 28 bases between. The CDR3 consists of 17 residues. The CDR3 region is CASAQWRNDRVVPEAFF. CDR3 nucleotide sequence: TGTGCCAGCGCCCAATGGAGGAATGACAGAGTGGTCCCTGAAGCTTTCTTT.

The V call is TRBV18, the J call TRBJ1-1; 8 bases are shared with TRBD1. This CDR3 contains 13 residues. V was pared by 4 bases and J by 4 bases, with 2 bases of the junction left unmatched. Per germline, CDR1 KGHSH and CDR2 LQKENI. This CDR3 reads CASSLQGVTEAFF. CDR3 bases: TGTGCCAGCTCACTACAGGGGGTCACTGAAGCTTTCTTT.

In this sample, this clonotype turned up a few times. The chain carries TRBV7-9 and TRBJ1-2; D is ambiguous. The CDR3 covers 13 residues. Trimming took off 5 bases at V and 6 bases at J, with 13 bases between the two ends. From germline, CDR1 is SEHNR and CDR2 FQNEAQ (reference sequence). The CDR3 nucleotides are TGTGCCAGCAGCCCCGCGGGGTTCAATGGCTACACCTTC. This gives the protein CASSPAGFNGYTF.

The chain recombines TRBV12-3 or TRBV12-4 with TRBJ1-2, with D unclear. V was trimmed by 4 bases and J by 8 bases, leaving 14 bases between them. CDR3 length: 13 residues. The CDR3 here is CASSSPWVGGYTF. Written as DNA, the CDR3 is TGTGCCAGCAGTTCTCCTTGGGTCGGCGGCTACACCTTC.

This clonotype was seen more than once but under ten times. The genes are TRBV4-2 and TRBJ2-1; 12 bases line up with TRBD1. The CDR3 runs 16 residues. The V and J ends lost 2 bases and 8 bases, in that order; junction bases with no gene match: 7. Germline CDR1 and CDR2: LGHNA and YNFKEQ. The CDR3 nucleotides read TGTGCCAGCAGCCAAAGGGACAGGGGGCGTAACTATGAGCAGTTCTTC. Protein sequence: CASSQRDRGRNYEQFF.

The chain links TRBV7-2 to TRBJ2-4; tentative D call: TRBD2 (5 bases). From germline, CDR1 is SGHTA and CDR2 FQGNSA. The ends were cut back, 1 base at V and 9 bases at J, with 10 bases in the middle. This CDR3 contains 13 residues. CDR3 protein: CASSLEFRGIQYF. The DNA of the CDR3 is TGTGCCAGCAGCTTAGAGTTCCGGGGCATTCAGTACTTC.

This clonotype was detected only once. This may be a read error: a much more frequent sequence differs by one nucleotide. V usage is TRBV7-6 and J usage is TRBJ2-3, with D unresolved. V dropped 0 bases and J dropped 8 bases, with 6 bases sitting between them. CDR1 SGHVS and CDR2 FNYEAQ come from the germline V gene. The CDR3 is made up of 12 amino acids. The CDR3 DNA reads TGTGCCAGCAGCTTAGCGCTAGGTACGCAGTATTTT. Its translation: CASSLALGTQYF.

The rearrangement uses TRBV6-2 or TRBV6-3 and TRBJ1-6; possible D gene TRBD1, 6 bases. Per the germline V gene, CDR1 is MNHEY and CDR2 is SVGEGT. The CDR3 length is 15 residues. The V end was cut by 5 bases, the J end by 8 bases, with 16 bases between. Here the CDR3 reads CASSRPGHGHSPLHF. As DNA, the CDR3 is TGTGCCAGCAGTCGCCCGGGACATGGACATTCACCCCTCCACTTT.

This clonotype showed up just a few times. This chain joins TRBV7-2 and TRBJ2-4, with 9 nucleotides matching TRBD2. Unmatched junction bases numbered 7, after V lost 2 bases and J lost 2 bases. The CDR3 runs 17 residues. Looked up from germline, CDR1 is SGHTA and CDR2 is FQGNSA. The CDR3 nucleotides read TGTGCCAGCAGCTTAAGAGCTAGCGGGGTGTCCAAAAACATTCAGTACTTC. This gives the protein CASSLRASGVSKNIQYF.

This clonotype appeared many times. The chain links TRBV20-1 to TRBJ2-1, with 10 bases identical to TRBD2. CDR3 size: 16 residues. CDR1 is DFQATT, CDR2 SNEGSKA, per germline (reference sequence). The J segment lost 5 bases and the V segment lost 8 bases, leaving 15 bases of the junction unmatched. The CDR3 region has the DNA TGCAGTCCTTTGGCTAGCGGGGGCCCCGCCCACAATGAGCAGTTCTTC. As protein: CSPLASGGPAHNEQFF.

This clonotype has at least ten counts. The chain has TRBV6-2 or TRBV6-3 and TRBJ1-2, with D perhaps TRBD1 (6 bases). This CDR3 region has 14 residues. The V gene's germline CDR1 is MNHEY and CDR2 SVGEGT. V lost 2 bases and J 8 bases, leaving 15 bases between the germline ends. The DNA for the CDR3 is TGTGCCAGCAGTTACGCGGCAGGGGCTCGCGGCTACACCTTC. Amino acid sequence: CASSYAAGARGYTF.

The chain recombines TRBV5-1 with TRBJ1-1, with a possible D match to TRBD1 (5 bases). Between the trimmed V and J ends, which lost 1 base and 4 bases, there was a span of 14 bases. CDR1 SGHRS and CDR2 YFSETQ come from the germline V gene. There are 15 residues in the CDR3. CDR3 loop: CASSLWAGMSTEAFF. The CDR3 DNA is TGCGCCAGCAGCTTGTGGGCAGGGATGAGCACTGAAGCTTTCTTT. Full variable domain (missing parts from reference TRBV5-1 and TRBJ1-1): KAGVTQTPRYLIKTRGQQVTLSCSPISGHRSVSWYQQTPGQGLQFLFEYFSETQRNKGNFPGRFSGRQFSNSRSEMNVSTLELGDSALYLCASSLWAGMSTEAFFGQGTRLTVV.

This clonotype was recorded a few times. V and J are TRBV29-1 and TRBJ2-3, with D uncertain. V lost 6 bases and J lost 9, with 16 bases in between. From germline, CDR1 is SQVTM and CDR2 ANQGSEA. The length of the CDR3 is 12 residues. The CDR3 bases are TGCAGCGTCCCGACACCTTCAAGAACGCAGTATTTT. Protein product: CSVPTPSRTQYF.

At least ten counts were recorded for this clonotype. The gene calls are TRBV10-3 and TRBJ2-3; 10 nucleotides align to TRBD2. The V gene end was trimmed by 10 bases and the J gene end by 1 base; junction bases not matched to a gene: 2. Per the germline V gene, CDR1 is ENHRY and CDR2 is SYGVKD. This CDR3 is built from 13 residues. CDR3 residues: CATSGSGTDTQYF. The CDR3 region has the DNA TGTGCCACTAGCGGGAGCGGCACAGATACGCAGTATTTT.

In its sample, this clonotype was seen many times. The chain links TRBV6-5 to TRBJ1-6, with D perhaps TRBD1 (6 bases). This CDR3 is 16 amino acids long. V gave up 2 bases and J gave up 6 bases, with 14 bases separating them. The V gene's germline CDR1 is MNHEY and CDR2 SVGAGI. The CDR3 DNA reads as TGTGCCAGCAGTTACACCGGGGGCTTCGGTAATTCACCCCTCCACTTT. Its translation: CASSYTGGFGNSPLHF.

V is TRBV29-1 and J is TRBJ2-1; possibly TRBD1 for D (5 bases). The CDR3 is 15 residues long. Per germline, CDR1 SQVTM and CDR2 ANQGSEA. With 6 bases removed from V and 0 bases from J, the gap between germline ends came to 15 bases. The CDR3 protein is CSVQRGFSSYNEQFF. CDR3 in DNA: TGCAGCGTCCAAAGGGGCTTCAGCTCCTACAATGAGCAGTTCTTC.

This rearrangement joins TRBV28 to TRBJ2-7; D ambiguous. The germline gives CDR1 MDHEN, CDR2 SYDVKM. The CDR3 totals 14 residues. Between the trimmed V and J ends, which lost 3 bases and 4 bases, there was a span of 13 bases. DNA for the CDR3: TGTGCCAGCAGTTTTACCGGATCTCAATACGAGCAGTACTTC. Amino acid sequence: CASSFTGSQYEQYF.

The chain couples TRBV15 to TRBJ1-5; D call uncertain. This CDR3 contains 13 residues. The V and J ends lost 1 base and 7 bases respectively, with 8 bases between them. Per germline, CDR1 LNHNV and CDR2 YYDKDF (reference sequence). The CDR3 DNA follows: TGTGCCACCAGCAGAGGGGTAGGGCAGCCCCAGCATTTT. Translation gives CATSRGVGQPQHF. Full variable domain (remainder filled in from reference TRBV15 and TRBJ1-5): DAMVIQNPRYQVTQFGKPVTLSCSQTLNHNVMYWYQQKSSQAPKLLFHYYDKDFNNEADTPDNFQSRRPNTSFCFLDIRSPGLGDTAMYLCATSRGVGQPQHFGDGTRLSIL.

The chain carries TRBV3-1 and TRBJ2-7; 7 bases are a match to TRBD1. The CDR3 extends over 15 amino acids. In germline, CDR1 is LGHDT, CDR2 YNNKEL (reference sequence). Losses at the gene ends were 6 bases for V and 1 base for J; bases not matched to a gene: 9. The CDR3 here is CASSPSGTESYEQYF. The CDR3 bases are TGTGCCAGCAGTCCTTCCGGGACAGAGTCCTACGAGCAGTACTTC.

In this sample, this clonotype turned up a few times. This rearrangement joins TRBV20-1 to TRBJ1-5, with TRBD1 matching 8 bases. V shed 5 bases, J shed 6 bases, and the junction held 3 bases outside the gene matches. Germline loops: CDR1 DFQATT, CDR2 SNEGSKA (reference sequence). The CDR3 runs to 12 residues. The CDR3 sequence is CSALTGGQPQHF. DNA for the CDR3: TGCAGTGCTCTTACAGGGGGTCAGCCCCAGCATTTT.

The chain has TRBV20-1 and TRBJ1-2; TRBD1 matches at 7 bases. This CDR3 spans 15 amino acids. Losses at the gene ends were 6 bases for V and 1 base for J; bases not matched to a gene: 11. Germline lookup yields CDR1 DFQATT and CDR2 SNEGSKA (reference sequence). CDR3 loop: CSAPEGGGFNYGYTF. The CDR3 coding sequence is TGCAGTGCCCCAGAAGGGGGCGGCTTTAACTATGGCTACACCTTC.

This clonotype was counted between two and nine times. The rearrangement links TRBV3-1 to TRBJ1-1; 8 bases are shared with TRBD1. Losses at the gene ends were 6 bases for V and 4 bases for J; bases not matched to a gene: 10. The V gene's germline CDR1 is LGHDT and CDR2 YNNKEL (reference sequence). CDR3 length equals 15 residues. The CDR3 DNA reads TGTGCCAGCAGACCTCAGGGGGCACGGAGCACTGAAGCTTTCTTT. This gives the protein CASRPQGARSTEAFF.

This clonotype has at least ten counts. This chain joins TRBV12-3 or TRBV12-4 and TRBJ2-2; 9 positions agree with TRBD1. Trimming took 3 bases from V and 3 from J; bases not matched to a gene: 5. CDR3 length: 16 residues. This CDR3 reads CASSLVTGGDTGELFF. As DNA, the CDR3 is TGTGCCAGCAGTTTGGTCACAGGGGGCGACACCGGGGAGCTGTTTTTT.

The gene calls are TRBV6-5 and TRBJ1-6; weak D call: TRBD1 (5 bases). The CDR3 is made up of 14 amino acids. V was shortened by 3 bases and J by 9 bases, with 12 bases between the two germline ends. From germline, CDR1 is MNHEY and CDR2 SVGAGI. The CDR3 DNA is TGTGCCAGCAGTTATAGTCAGGGAGGTTCACCCCTCCACTTT. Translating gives CASSYSQGGSPLHF.

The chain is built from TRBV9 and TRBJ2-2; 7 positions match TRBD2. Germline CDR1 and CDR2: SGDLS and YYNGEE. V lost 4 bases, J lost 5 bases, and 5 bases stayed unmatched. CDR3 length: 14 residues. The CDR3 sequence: CASSILASTGELFF. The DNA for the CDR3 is TGTGCCAGCAGCATACTAGCGTCGACCGGGGAGCTGTTTTTT.

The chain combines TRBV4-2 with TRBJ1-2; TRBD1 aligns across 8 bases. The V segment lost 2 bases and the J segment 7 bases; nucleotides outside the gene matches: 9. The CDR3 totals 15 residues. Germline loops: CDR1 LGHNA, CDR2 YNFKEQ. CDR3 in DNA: TGTGCCAGCAGCCAAACCAGGACAGGGATGAGTGGCTACACCTTC. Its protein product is CASSQTRTGMSGYTF.

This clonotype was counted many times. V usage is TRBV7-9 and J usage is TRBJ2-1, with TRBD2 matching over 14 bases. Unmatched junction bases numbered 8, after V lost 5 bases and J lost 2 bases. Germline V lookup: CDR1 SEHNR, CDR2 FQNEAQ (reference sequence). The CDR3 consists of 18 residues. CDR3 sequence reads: CASSGPGLAGVAYNEQFF. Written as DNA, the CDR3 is TGTGCCAGCAGCGGACCGGGACTAGCGGGGGTGGCCTACAATGAGCAGTTCTTC.